The source of this TCR beta chain is a study of shared clonotypes between healthy human individuals. Study conclusions and caveats: What rarefaction showed was incomplete sorted-subset sequencing despite large depth. Tissue TCR repertoires likely differ from these blood-only repertoires.

Clones were read by immunoSEQ multiplex PCR, and TCRdb kept only the in-frame ones, dropping some. The repertoire has fewer than 700,000 clones, roughly 96% of them found once; the top ten carry about 0.11%. V gave up 0 bases and J gave up 4 bases, with 12 bases separating them. CDR3 length equals 15 residues. CDR1 is SGHAT and CDR2 is FQNNGV in the germline V gene. Worth noting for this clone: Its antigen is unidentified.

CD45RO-negative CD8 cells positively selected for CCR7 made up the naive population, which excluded terminally differentiated effector memory CD45RA+ cells. Healthy HIV-negative adults without recent acute infections or vaccinations served as donors. This chain uses TRBV11-2 with TRBJ1-2; D gene unclear. The clonotype originates from a woman aged 30 to 39 in good health. Sequencing used naive CD8+ T cells sorted from blood. CDR3 sequence: CASSLEAETRYGYTF. The CDR3 DNA is TGTGCCAGCAGCTTAGAGGCAGAGACTCGCTATGGCTACACCTTC.